A single T cell receptor beta chain is shown here with its context. The data derive from a study of blood T cell repertoires in COVID-19. Study summary: From the United States, Italy and Spain came samples of acute and convalescent COVID-19. T cells, B-cell-depleted T cells, or PBMCs supplied cDNA or gDNA.

V was pared by 0 bases and J by 8 bases, with 13 bases of the junction left unmatched. The germline V gene encodes CDR1 SGHNT and CDR2 YYREEE (reference sequence). The CDR3 spans 16 residues. Per the authors' pipeline: Researchers report that nucleated cell counts were estimated from reference gene primer amplification. TCRdb keeps only in-frame clones here, not all; method: immunoSEQ multiplex PCR. V, J and clone size derive from that table, while D and trimming were established from the DNA sequence. The repertoire holds just under 20,000 clones, with 80% to 90% as singletons. The sequencing input was peripheral blood. The TCR originated in a human donor with active COVID-19. The donor label of this sample is uncertain. V gene TRBV5-4 combines with J gene TRBJ2-5; 7 bases line up with TRBD2. CDR3 nucleotide sequence: TGTGCCAGCAGCTTGGCCACGGGAGGCCGCCCTTTAACCCAGTACTTC. Translated, it gives CASSLATGGRPLTQYF.